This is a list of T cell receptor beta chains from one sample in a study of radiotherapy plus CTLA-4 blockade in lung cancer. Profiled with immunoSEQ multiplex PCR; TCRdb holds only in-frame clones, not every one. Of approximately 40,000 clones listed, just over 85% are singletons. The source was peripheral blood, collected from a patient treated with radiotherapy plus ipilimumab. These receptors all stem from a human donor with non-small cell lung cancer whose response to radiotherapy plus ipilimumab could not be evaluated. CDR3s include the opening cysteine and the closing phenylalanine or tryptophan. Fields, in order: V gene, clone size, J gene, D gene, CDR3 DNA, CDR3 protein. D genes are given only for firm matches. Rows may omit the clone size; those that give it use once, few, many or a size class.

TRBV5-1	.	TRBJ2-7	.	TGCGCCAGCAGCTGGTGGGGCGGCGAGCAGTACTTC	CASSWWGGEQYF
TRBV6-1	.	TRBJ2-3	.	TGTGCCAGCACCCCGACCGGGACACCCCGCCAGGATTTT	CASTPTGTPRQDF
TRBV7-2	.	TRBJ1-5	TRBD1	TGTGCCAGCAGCCCAGGGGGCGCGAGCAATCAGCCCCAGCATTTT	CASSPGGASNQPQHF
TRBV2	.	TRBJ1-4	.	TGTGCCAGCACCCCGAACACAGGGTGGCGAAAACTGTTTTTT	CASTPNTGWRKLFF
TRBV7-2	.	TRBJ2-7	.	TGTGCCAGCACCCCTTCTCCCGGGGACTCCTACGAGCAGTACTTC	CASTPSPGDSYEQYF
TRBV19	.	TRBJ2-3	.	TGTGCCAGTACCGGGACAACGAACACAGATACGCAGTATTTT	CASTGTTNTDTQYF
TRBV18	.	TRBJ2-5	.	TGTGCCAGCTCCCCTTCCGGGATAGAAGAGACCCAGTACTTC	CASSPSGIEETQYF
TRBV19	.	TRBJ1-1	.	TGTGCCAGTAGTATAGATATCCTGGCGGGGATGAACACTGAAGCTTTCTTT	CASSIDILAGMNTEAFF
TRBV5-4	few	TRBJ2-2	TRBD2	TGTGCCAGCAGCATCAGCGGGGTGGTAACCGGCGAGCTGTTTTTT	CASSISGVVTGELFF
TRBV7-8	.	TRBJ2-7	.	TGTGCCAGCAGCTTAAGTGGAGGGACCTACGAGCAGTACTTC	CASSLSGGTYEQYF
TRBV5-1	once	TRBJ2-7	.	TGCGCCAGCAGCCCGGACAGCGGAGGATACGAGCAGTACTTC	CASSPDSGGYEQYF
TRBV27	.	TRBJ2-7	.	TGTGCCAGCAGTTTCAGGGTCTCCTACGAGCAGTACTTC	CASSFRVSYEQYF
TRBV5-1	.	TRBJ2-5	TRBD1	TGCGCCAGCAGCGTGCAGGGGGCGAGGGAGACCCAGTACTTC	CASSVQGARETQYF
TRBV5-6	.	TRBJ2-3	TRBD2	TGTGCCAGCAGCTCATTAGCGGGGTCTAGCACAGATACGCAGTATTTT	CASSSLAGSSTDTQYF
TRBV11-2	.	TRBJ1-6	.	TGTGCCAGCAGCCCTCGAGCGGAGTCACCCCTCCACTTT	CASSPRAESPLHF
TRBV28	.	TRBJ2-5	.	TGTGCCAGCGAAGAAAGACGTCGGGAGCAGTACTTC	CASEERRREQYF
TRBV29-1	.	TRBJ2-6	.	TGCAGCGTTATCTTAGCTTCGGGGGCCAACGTCCTGACTTTC	CSVILASGANVLTF
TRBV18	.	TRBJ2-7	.	TGTGCCAGCTCAACGCCTGAGGAGGAGTCCTACGAGCAGTACTTC	CASSTPEEESYEQYF
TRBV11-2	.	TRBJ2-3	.	TGTGCCAGCAGCTTAGATGTAGTTGACACAGATACGCAGTATTTT	CASSLDVVDTDTQYF
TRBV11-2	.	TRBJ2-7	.	TGTGCCAGCAGCTTAGATCGGGGGTTCTACGAGCAGTACTTC	CASSLDRGFYEQYF
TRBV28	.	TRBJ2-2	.	TGTGCCAGCAGTCCCCTTTTTAGCGGGGAGCTGTTTTTT	CASSPLFSGELFF
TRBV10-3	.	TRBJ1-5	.	TGTGCCACCGCCGCAATACACAGGCCCATTAATCAGCCCCAGCATTTT	CATAAIHRPINQPQHF
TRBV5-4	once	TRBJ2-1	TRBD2	TGTGCCAGCAGCTCCAAAAGCGGGAGCCCCTACAATGAGCAGTTCTTC	CASSSKSGSPYNEQFF
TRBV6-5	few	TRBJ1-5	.	TGTGCCAGCAGTGGCGGAGTCCATCAGCCCCAGCATTTT	CASSGGVHQPQHF
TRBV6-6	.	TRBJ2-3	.	TGTGCCAGCAGTTACGGGCGCACTAGCACAGATACGCAGTATTTT	CASSYGRTSTDTQYF
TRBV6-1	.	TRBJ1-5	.	TGTGCCAGCAGCTACGGACACCCGGGAGATCAGCCCCAGCATTTT	CASSYGHPGDQPQHF
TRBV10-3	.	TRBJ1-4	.	TGTGCCATCAATGGAGGCCTTAATGAAAAACTGTTTTTT	CAINGGLNEKLFF
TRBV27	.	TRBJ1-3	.	TGTGCCAGCAGTTTATTTGACAGCTCTGGAAACACCATATATTTT	CASSLFDSSGNTIYF
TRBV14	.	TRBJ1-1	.	TGTGCCAGCAGCCAAGGGGGGGGCCGGACTGAAGCTTTCTTT	CASSQGGGRTEAFF
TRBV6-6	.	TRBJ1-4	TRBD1	TGTGCCAGCAGTCGCCGACAGGGGGTTGATGAAAAACTGTTTTTT	CASSRRQGVDEKLFF